Included here is one T cell receptor (beta chain) sequence, with context. Its antigen is still unknown. V was clipped by 2 bases and J by 1 base, with 11 bases between them. Per germline, CDR1 SGHVS and CDR2 FQNEAQ. The CDR3 totals 15 residues. The PCR contained 60 Vbeta and 13 Jbeta primers. Produced via immunoSEQ multiplex PCR; TCRdb's table is partial and in-frame only. The data show 64,000 or so clones, less than 85% seen once. This record comes from a study of cytomegalovirus exposure and HLA in healthy donors. Study results and caveats: There were reportedly fewer N-insertions in an Asian-associated ancestry cluster than the roughly 670-donor mean, in a later analysis.

The TCR sequence derives from a woman aged 45-60 years in good health and CMV-seropositive. The chain joins TRBV7-8 to TRBJ1-2, with unresolved D. The specimen sequenced was PBMCs. CDR3 in DNA: TGTGCCAGCAGCTTAATGGCCCGGAGTAACTATGGCTACACCTTC. Protein product: CASSLMARSNYGYTF.